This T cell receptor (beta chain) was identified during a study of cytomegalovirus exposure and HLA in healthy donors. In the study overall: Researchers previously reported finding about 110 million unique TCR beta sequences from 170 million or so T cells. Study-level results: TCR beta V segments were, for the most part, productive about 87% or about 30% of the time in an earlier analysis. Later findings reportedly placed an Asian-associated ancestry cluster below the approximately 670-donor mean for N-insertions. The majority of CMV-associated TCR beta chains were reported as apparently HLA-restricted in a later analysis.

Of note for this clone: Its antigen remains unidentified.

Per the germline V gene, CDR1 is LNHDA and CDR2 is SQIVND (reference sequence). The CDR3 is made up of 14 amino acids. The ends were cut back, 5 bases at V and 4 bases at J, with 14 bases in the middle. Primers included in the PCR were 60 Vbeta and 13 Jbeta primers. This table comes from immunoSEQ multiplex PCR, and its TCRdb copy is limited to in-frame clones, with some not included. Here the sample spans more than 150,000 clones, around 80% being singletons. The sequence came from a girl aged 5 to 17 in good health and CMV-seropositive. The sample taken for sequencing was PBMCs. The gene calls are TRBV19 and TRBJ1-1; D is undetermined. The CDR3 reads CASSSRAGVTEAFF. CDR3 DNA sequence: TGTGCCAGTAGTTCCAGAGCCGGGGTCACTGAAGCTTTCTTT.